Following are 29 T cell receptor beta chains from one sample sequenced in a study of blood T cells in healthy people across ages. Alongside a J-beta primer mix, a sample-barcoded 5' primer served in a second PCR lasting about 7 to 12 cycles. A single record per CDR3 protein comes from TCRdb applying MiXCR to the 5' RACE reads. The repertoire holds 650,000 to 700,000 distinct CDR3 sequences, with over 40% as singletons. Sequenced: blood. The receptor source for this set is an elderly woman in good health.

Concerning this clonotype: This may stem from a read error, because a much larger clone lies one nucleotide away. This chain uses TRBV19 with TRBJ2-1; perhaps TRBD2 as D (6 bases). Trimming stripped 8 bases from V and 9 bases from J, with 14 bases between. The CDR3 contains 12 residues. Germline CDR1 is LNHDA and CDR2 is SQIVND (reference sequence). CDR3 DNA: TGTGCCAGTGCCCAACTAGCCAGTGAGCAGTTCTTC. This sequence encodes CASAQLASEQFF.

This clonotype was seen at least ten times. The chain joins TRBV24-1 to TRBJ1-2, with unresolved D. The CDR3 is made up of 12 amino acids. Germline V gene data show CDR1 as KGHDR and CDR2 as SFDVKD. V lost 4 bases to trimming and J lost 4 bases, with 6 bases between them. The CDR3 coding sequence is TGTGCCACCAGTGACCCTAGCTATGGCTACACCTTC. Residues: CATSDPSYGYTF.

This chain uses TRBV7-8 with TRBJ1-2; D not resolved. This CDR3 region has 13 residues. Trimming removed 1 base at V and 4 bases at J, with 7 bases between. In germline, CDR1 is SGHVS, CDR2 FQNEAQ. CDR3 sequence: CASSLERSYGYTF. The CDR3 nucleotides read TGTGCCAGCAGCTTAGAACGCAGCTATGGCTACACCTTC. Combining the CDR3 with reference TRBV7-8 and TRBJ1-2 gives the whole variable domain GAGVSQSPRYKVAKRGQDVALRCDPISGHVSLFWYQQALGQGPEFLTYFQNEAQLDKSGLPSDRFFAERPEGSVSTLKIQRTQQEDSAVYLCASSLERSYGYTFGSGTRLTVV.

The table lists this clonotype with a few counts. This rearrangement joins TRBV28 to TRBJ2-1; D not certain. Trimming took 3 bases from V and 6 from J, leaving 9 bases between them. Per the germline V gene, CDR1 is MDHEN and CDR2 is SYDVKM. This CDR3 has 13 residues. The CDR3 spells CASSFPVGNEQFF. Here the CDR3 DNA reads TGTGCCAGCAGTTTTCCGGTAGGCAATGAGCAGTTCTTC. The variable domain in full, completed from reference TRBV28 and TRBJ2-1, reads DVKVTQSSRYLVKRTGEKVFLECVQDMDHENMFWYRQDPGLGLRLIYFSYDVKMKEKGDIPEGYSVSREKKERFSLILESASTNQTSMYLCASSFPVGNEQFFGPGTRLTVL.

The CDR3 here is CASSQDRQSSGANVLTF. The CDR3 DNA reads as TGTGCCAGCAGCCAAGACAGGCAGAGCTCTGGGGCCAACGTCCTGACTTTC. This chain uses TRBV3-1 with TRBJ2-6; D ambiguous. The CDR3 runs 17 residues. CDR1 is LGHDT and CDR2 is YNNKEL in the germline V gene (reference sequence). V lost 0 bases, J lost 0 bases, and 9 bases lay in between.

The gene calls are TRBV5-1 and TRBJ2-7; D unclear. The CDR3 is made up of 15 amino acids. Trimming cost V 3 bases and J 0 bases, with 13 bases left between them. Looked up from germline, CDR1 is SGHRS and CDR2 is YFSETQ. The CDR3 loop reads CASSSGSLPSYEQYF. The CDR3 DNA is TGCGCCAGCAGCTCCGGGTCTCTTCCCTCCTACGAGCAGTACTTC.

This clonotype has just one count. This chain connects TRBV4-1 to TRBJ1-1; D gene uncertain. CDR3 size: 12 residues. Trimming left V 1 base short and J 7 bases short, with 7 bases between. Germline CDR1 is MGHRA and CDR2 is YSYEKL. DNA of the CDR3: TGCGCCAGCAGCCAAGGTCAGCGTGAAGCTTTCTTT. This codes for CASSQGQREAFF.

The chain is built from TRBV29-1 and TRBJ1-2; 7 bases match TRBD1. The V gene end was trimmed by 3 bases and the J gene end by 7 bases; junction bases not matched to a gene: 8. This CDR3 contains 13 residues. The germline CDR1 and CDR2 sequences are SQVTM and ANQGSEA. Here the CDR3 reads CSVEGTVQGGYTF. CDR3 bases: TGCAGCGTTGAGGGGACAGTACAGGGTGGCTACACCTTC.

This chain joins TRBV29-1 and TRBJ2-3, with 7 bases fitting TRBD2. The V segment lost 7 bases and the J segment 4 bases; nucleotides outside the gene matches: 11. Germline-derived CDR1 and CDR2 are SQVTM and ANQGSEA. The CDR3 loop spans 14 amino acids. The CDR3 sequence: CSGGDYRGADTQYF. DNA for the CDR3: TGCAGCGGTGGGGACTATCGCGGTGCAGATACGCAGTATTTT.

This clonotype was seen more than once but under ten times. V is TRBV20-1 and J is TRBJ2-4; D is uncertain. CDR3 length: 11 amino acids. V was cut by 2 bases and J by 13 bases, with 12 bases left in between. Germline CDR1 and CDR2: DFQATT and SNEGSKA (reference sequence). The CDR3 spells CSARPNDEQYF. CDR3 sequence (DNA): TGCAGTGCTAGACCGAACGATGAGCAGTACTTC.

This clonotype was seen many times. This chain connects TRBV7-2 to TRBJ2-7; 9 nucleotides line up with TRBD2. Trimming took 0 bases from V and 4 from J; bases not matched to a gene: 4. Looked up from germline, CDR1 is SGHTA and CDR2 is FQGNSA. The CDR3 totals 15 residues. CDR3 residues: CASSLAPSGTYEQYF. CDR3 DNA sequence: TGTGCCAGCAGCTTAGCCCCTAGCGGGACTTACGAGCAGTACTTC.

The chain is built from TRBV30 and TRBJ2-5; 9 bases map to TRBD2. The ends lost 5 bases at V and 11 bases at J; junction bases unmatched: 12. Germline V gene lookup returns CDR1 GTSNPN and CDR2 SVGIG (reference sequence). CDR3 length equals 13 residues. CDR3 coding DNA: TGTGCCTGGGATAGCGGGAGAGGCAATGAGCAGTACTTC. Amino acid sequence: CAWDSGRGNEQYF.

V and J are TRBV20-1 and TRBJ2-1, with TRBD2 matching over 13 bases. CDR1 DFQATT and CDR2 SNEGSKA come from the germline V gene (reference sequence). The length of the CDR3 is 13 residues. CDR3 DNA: TGCAAAACAGGACTAGCGGGAGTACGTGAGCAGTTCTTC. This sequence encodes CKTGLAGVREQFF.

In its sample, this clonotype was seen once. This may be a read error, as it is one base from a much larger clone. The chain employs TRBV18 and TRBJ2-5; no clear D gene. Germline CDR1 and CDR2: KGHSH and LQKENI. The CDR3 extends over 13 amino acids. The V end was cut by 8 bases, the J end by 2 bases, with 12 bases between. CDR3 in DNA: TGTGCCAGCGGCCGGGCCCTACAAGAGACCCAGTACTTC. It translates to CASGRALQETQYF.

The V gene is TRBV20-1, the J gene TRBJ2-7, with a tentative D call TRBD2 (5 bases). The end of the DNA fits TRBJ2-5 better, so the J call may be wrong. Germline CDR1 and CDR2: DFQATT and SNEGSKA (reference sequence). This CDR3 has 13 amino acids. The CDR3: CSANGLLQETQYF. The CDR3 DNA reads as TGCAGTGCTAATGGACTCCTCCAAGAGACCCAGTACTTC.

CDR3 sequence (DNA): TGTGCCAGCAGCTATGCAGGGGGGGGGAGCACAGATACGCAGTATTTT. It yields the protein CASSYAGGGSTDTQYF. The V and J genes are TRBV5-5 and TRBJ2-3; perhaps D is TRBD1 or TRBD2 (7 bases each). The CDR3 runs 16 residues. Per germline, CDR1 SGHKS and CDR2 YYEKEE (reference sequence). V gave up 3 bases and J gave up 0 bases, with 14 bases separating them.

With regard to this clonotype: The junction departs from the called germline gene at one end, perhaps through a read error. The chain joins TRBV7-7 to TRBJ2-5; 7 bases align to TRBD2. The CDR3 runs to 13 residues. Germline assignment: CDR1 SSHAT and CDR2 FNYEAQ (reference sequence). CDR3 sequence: CASSSGGPETQYF. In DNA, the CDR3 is TGTGCTAGCAGCTCGGGGGGACCTGAGACCCAGTACTTC.

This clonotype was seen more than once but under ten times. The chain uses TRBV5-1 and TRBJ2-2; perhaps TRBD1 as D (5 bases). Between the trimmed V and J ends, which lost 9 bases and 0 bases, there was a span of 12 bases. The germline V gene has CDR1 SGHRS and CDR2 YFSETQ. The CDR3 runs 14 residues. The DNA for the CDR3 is TGCGCCACCACACCGACAGCGAACACCGGGGAGCTGTTTTTT. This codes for CATTPTANTGELFF.

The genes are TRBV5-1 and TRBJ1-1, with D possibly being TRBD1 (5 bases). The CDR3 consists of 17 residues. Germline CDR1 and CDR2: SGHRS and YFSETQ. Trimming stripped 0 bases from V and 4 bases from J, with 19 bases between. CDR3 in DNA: TGCGCCAGCAGCTTGGAGGCAGGGCAAAGGGCGGGCACTGAAGCTTTCTTT. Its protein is CASSLEAGQRAGTEAFF. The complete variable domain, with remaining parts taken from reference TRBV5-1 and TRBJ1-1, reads KAGVTQTPRYLIKTRGQQVTLSCSPISGHRSVSWYQQTPGQGLQFLFEYFSETQRNKGNFPGRFSGRQFSNSRSEMNVSTLELGDSALYLCASSLEAGQRAGTEAFFGQGTRLTVV.

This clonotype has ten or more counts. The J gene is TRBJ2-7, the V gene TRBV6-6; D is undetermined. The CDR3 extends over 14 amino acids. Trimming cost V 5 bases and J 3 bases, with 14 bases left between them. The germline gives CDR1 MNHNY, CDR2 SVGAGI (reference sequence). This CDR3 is CASSHRLWSYEQYF. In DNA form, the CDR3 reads TGTGCCAGCAGTCACCGCTTATGGAGCTACGAGCAGTACTTC.

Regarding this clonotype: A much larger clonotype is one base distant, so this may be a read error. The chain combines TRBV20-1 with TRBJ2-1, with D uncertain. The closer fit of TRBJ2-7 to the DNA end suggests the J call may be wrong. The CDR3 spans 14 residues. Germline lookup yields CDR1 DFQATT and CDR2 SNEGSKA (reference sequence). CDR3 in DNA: TGCAGTGCTAGAGGGCAGGCGTCCTACAATGAGCAGTACTTC. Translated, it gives CSARGQASYNEQYF.

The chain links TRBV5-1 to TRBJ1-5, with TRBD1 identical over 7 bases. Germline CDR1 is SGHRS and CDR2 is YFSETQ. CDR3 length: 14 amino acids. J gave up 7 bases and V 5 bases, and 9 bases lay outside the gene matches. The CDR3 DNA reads TGCGCCAGCAGGGTCCGACAGGGAGGCCAGCCCCAGCATTTT. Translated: CASRVRQGGQPQHF. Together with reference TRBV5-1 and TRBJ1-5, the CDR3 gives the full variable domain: KAGVTQTPRYLIKTRGQQVTLSCSPISGHRSVSWYQQTPGQGLQFLFEYFSETQRNKGNFPGRFSGRQFSNSRSEMNVSTLELGDSALYLCASRVRQGGQPQHFGDGTRLSIL.

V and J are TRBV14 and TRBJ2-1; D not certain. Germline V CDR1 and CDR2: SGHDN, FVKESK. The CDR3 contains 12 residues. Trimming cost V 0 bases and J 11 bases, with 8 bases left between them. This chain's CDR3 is CASSQDHAKQFF. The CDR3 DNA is TGTGCCAGCAGCCAAGATCACGCTAAGCAGTTCTTC.

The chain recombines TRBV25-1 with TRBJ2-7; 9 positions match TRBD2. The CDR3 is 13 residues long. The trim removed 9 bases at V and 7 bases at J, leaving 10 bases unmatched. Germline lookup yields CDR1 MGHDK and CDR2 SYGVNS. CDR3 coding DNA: TGTGCCAGTAACCCCGGGACTAGCAATGAGCAGTACTTC. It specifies CASNPGTSNEQYF.

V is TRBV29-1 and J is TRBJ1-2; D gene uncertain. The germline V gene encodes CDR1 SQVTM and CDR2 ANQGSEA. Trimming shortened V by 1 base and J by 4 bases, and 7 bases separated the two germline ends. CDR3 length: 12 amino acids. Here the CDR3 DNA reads TGCAGCGTTGAAGTCCGTTTCTATGGCTACACCTTC. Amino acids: CSVEVRFYGYTF. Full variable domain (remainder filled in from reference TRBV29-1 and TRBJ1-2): SAVISQKPSRDICQRGTSLTIQCQVDSQVTMMFWYRQQPGQSLTLIATANQGSEATYESGFVIDKFPISRPNLTFSTLTVSNMSPEDSSIYLCSVEVRFYGYTFGSGTRLTVV.

In DNA, the CDR3 is TGTGCCTCACAGCTGAAAAACATTCAGTACTTC. Its protein product is CASQLKNIQYF. The chain couples TRBV28 to TRBJ2-4; D call uncertain. The V end lost 11 bases, the J end lost 4 bases, and 9 bases lay between the germline ends. The germline V gene has CDR1 MDHEN and CDR2 SYDVKM. This CDR3 comprises 11 residues. Drawing the rest from reference TRBV28 and TRBJ2-4, the complete variable domain is DVKVTQSSRYLVKRTGEKVFLECVQDMDHENMFWYRQDPGLGLRLIYFSYDVKMKEKGDIPEGYSVSREKKERFSLILESASTNQTSMYLCASQLKNIQYFGAGTRLSVL.

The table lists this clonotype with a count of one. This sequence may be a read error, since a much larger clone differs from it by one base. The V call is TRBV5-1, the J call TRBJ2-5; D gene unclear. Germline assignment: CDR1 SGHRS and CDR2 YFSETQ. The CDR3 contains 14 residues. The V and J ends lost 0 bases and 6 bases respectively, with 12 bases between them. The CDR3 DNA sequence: TGCGCCAGCAGCTTGGGCATGAGCGCGAAGACCCAGTACTTC. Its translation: CASSLGMSAKTQYF.

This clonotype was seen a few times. CDR3 loop: CASSPFPGLAGGQFF. In DNA, the CDR3 is TGTGCCAGCAGCCCTTTCCCGGGACTAGCGGGAGGTCAGTTCTTC. The gene calls are TRBV7-2 and TRBJ2-1; TRBD2 matches 15 bases. CDR3 size: 15 residues. The V segment lost 5 bases and the J segment 13 bases; nucleotides outside the gene matches: 9. CDR1 SGHTA and CDR2 FQGNSA come from the germline V gene. The full variable domain, rest sourced from reference TRBV7-2 and TRBJ2-1, is GAGVSQSPSNKVTEKGKDVELRCDPISGHTALYWYRQSLGQGLEFLIYFQGNSAPDKSGLPSDRFSAERTGGSVSTLTIQRTQQEDSAVYLCASSPFPGLAGGQFFGPGTRLTVL.

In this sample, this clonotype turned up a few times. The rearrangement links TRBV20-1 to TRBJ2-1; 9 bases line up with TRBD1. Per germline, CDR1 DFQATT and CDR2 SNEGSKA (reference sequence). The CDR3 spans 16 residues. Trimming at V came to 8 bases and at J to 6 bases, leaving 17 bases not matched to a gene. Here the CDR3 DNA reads TGCAGTCCCCTAACCTCGGGACAGGGAAAATTCAATGAGCAGTTCTTC. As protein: CSPLTSGQGKFNEQFF.